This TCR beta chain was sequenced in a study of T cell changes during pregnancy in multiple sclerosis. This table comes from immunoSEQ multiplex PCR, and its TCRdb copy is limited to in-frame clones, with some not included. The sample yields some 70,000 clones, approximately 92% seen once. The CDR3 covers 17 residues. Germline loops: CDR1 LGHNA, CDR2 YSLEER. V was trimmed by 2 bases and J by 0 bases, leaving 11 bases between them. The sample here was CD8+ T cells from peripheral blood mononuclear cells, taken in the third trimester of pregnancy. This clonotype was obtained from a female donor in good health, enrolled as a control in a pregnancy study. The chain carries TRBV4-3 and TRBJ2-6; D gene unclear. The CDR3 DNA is TGCGCCAGCAGCCAATCACCCACGCGCTCTGGGGCCAACGTCCTGACTTTC. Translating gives CASSQSPTRSGANVLTF.